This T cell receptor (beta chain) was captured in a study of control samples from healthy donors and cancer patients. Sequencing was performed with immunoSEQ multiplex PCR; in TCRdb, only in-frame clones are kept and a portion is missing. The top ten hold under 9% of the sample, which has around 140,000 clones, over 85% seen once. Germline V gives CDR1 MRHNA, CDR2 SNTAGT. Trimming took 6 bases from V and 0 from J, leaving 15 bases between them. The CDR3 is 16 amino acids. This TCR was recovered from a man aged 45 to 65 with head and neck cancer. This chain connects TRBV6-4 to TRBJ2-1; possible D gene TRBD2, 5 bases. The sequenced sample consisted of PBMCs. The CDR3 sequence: CASRRTGLGSYNEQFF. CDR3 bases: TGTGCCAGCAGACGGACTGGTCTTGGCTCCTACAATGAGCAGTTCTTC.